This T cell receptor beta chain originates from a study of graft-versus-host responses after intestinal transplantation. Study in general: Multivisceral, liver-intestinal, or isolated intestinal transplants were given to recipients. For around 3 years after anti-thymocyte globulin induction, all recipients took tacrolimus and steroids.

Comment on this clone: What it binds is not known.

Assay: immunoSEQ multiplex PCR; the TCRdb copy retains only in-frame clones and omits some. The data hold 90,000 to 150,000 clones, with approximately 95% observed a single time. General study results and limits: GvH clones appeared in recipient marrow, some first in ileum or blood. Early after transplant, HvG declines were associated with peak levels of circulating GvH clones.

CDR3 length: 15 amino acids. Trimming removed 2 bases from V and 5 bases from J; junction bases left unmatched: 3. Germline loops: CDR1 SGHTS, CDR2 YDEGEE. The sample consisted of unstimulated CD8+ T cells sorted from spleen or lymph node cells, taken before intestinal transplant. The chain couples TRBV5-8 to TRBJ2-1; TRBD2 agrees at 11 bases. This TCR derives from a human donor who received an intestinal transplant. Here the CDR3 reads CASSLVAGGHNEQFF. CDR3 in DNA: TGTGCCAGCAGCTTAGTAGCGGGAGGGCACAATGAGCAGTTCTTC.